Listed below are T cell receptor beta chains from one sample, sequenced in a study of T-cell memory formation after mild COVID-19. A single record per CDR3 protein comes from TCRdb applying MiXCR to the 5' RACE reads. The sample has about 470,000 distinct CDR3 sequences; 15% to 20% are singletons. What was sequenced was PBMCs or a T cell subset sorted from them (not recorded which). These receptors were taken from an adult woman who had mild COVID-19 (a few samples of this study predate the infection). Cell type and time point are not known. The CDR3 runs from the conserved cysteine through the conserved F or W. A D gene is named only where the DNA matches it firmly. Expanded clones are given a class, and other clones once, few, many or no size at all.

j_call d_call v_call clone_size cdr3_nt cdr3_aa
TRBJ2-7 . TRBV27 many TGTGCCAGCAGTTTTCGGATCTCCTACGAGCAGTACTTC CASSFRISYEQYF
TRBJ2-7 . TRBV6-6 few TGTGCCAGCAGTAGCGTATCAGGGACCGGGGCCTACGAGCAGTACTTC CASSSVSGTGAYEQYF
TRBJ1-1 . TRBV7-3 once TGTGCCAGCAGCCGCCTGATGGGCACTGAAGCTTTCTTT CASSRLMGTEAFF
TRBJ1-1 . TRBV6-6 . TGTGCCAGCAGTTACCCAGGGTTCGCTGAAGCTTTCTTT CASSYPGFAEAFF
TRBJ2-7 . TRBV20-1 . TGCAGTGCTAGAGGCGGGGCAGGTCATACCTACGAGCAGTACTTC CSARGGAGHTYEQYF
TRBJ1-1 . TRBV6-1 few TGTGCCAGCAGTGATACAGGAGAAGCTTTCTTT CASSDTGEAFF
TRBJ2-5 . TRBV12-3/TRBV12-4 few TGTGCCAGCAGTTCCCTACAGTACCAAGAGACCCAGTACTTC CASSSLQYQETQYF
TRBJ1-2 . TRBV5-4 . TGTGCCAGCAGCTTGGGGGGGCGGAACTATGGCTACACCTTC CASSLGGRNYGYTF
TRBJ2-2 . TRBV7-8 . TGTGCCAGCAGCCCTCTTACTCCAGTAGGGAACACCGGGGAGCTGTTTTTT CASSPLTPVGNTGELFF
TRBJ2-3 TRBD2 TRBV5-1 many TGCGCCAGCAGCCCACCTCTAGCGGGAGGAACAGATACGCAGTATTTT CASSPPLAGGTDTQYF
TRBJ1-2 TRBD1 TRBV4-1 . TGCGCCAGCAGCCAGACAGGGGGTGAAAGTGGCTACACCTTC CASSQTGGESGYTF
TRBJ1-2 TRBD1 TRBV29-1 few TGCAGCGCAGGGGACAGTCTCTTGGGCGACGGCTACACCTTC CSAGDSLLGDGYTF
TRBJ1-2 . TRBV7-2 . TGTGCCAGCATTGAATATGGCTACACCTTC CASIEYGYTF
TRBJ2-1 TRBD2 TRBV11-2 once TGTGCCAGCAGCTTAGATGAGCTAGCGGGAGCCCCCTACAATGAGCAGTTCTTC CASSLDELAGAPYNEQFF
TRBJ2-5 . TRBV24-1 . TGTGCCACCAGTGACCCGACGGGGAGCGACCAAGAGACCCAGTACTTC CATSDPTGSDQETQYF
TRBJ2-2 . TRBV29-1 few TGCAGCGGGGGGCGCGGGAGCGCGAACACCGGGGAGCTGTTTTTT CSGGRGSANTGELFF
TRBJ2-2 TRBD1 TRBV29-1 few TGCAGCGTTGAAGCGGACAGGGAGAGGACCGGGGAGCTGTTTTTT CSVEADRERTGELFF
TRBJ1-5 . TRBV18 . TGTGCCAGCTCACCACAGGATAGCAATCAGCCCCAGCATTTT CASSPQDSNQPQHF
TRBJ1-4 . TRBV5-1 . TGCGCCAGCAGCCGCGGAGGCAGGGTAGATGAAAAACTGTTTTTT CASSRGGRVDEKLFF
TRBJ2-5 . TRBV5-1 . TGCGCCAGCAGCTTGAACAAACAGATCCAAGAGACCCAGTACTTC CASSLNKQIQETQYF
TRBJ2-1 . TRBV9 few TGTGCCAGCAGCGTATCCGATGAGCAGTTCTTC CASSVSDEQFF
TRBJ2-7 TRBD1 TRBV7-3 few TGTGCCAGCAGCAAAGACAGGGGGAGCCACGAGCAGTACTTC CASSKDRGSHEQYF
TRBJ2-7 . TRBV6-2/TRBV6-3 few TGTGCCAGCAGTTACGCAGGAGCGCAAACCTACGAGCAGTACTTC CASSYAGAQTYEQYF
TRBJ2-2 . TRBV24-1 . TGTGCCACCAGTGATTTGCATTGGAAGGGGGTGACCGGGGAGCTGTTTTTT CATSDLHWKGVTGELFF
TRBJ2-3 TRBD1 TRBV5-4 few TGTGCCAGCAGCTTGGGGACAGGGATGGCAGATACGCAGTATTTT CASSLGTGMADTQYF
TRBJ2-7 TRBD1 TRBV2 . TGTGCCAGCAGTGGCCGGGACAGGGGTTACGAGCAGTACTTC CASSGRDRGYEQYF
TRBJ2-2 TRBD2 TRBV30 few TGTGCCTGGAGGGGGCCGGGACTAGCGGGGGAAGGGGAGCTGTTTTTT CAWRGPGLAGEGELFF
TRBJ1-1 . TRBV2 few TGTGCCAGCAGTGGGGTCGCGCGGGCGCGAGCTTTCTTT CASSGVARARAFF
TRBJ2-7 . TRBV5-5 . TGTGCCAGCAGCTTGGAGTCGCCGTACTACGAGCAGTACTTC CASSLESPYYEQYF
TRBJ2-3 . TRBV12-3/TRBV12-4 . TGTGCCACCCTCCCCAGGTCCCAGGGGCCCGGCACAGATACGCAGTATTTT CATLPRSQGPGTDTQYF
TRBJ1-4 . TRBV5-5 . TGTGCCAGCAGCCCCGCCCCAGGGGTTGGAAAACTGTTTTTT CASSPAPGVGKLFF
TRBJ1-1 . TRBV29-1 . TGCAGCAGCATCGACTCCACCACTGAAGCTTTCTTT CSSIDSTTEAFF
TRBJ2-1 TRBD2 TRBV7-9 . TGTGCCAGCAGCGCCAGACTAGCGTATAGCTCCTACAATGAGCAGTTCTTC CASSARLAYSSYNEQFF
TRBJ2-5 . TRBV6-5 . TGTGCCAGCAGTTCTTTCGGAGGGGGGGAGACCCAGTACTTC CASSSFGGGETQYF
TRBJ2-7 TRBD1 TRBV6-5 . TGTGCCAGCAGACCGGACAGGGGCCGTTTTGGGGAGCAGTACTTC CASRPDRGRFGEQYF
TRBJ2-1 . TRBV7-2 . TGTGCCAGCTCCTACCCCCCCAGGGAGCAGTTCTTC CASSYPPREQFF
TRBJ1-1 . TRBV6-9 . TGTGCCAGCCCTTGGGGCCAGTCAGGGGTGAAAACTGAAGCTTTCTTT CASPWGQSGVKTEAFF
TRBJ1-5 TRBD1 TRBV7-8 . TGTGCCAGCAGCTTAGGACAGGGGGACAATCAGCCCCAGCATTTT CASSLGQGDNQPQHF